This T cell receptor beta chain was recorded in a study of control samples from healthy donors and cancer patients. Assay: immunoSEQ multiplex PCR; the TCRdb copy retains only in-frame clones and omits some. The sample includes roughly 180,000 clones, 93% of them seen just once. The CDR3 is made up of 12 amino acids. CDR1 SGHTA and CDR2 FQGNSA come from the germline V gene. V was pared by 2 bases and J by 6 bases, with 8 bases between. The TCR sequence derives from a woman aged 55-69 years in good health. V gene TRBV7-2 combines with J gene TRBJ2-7; no clear D gene. Sequencing was performed on blood. CDR3: CASSLRTREQYF. The CDR3 DNA reads as TGTGCCAGCAGCTTAAGAACACGCGAGCAGTACTTC.